This TCR beta chain was identified in a study of blood T cell repertoires in COVID-19. Study summary: Some COVID-19 samples were acute and others convalescent; all came from the United States, Italy and Spain.

Authors' analysis steps: The assay estimated nucleated cells by amplifying reference gene primers. The protocol was immunoSEQ multiplex PCR, while the TCRdb copy is restricted to in-frame clones and leaves out a portion. V, J and clone size reflect that table, while D and trimming were determined from the DNA. The sample records about 290,000 clones, just under 90% being singletons. The V and J ends lost 3 bases and 5 bases, in that order; junction bases with no gene match: 7. Germline V lookup: CDR1 MGHRA, CDR2 YSYEKL. The CDR3 loop spans 14 amino acids. The source is a woman in her twenties or thirties with COVID-19, enrolled during active disease. The genes are TRBV4-1 and TRBJ2-7; 7 nucleotides line up with TRBD1. Sequenced: peripheral blood. The CDR3 spells CASSHEVTGDEQYF. CDR3 nucleotides: TGCGCCAGCAGCCACGAGGTCACAGGGGACGAGCAGTACTTC.